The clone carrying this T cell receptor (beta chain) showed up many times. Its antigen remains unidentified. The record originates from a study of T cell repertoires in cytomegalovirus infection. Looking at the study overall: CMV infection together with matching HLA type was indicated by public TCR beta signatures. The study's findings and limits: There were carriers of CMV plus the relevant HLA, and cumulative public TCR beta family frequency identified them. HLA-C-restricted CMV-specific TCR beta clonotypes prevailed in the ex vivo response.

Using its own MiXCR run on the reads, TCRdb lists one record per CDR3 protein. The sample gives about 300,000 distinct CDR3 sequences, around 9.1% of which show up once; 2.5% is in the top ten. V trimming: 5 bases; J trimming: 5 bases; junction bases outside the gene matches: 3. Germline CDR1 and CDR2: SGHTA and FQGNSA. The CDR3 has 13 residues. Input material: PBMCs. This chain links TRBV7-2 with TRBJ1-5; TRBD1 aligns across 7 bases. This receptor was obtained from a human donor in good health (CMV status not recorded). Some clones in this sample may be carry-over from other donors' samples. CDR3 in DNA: TGTGCCAGCAGCATTACAGGGGATCAGCCCCAGCATTTT. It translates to CASSITGDQPQHF. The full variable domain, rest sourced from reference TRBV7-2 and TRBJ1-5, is GAGVSQSPSNKVTEKGKDVELRCDPISGHTALYWYRQSLGQGLEFLIYFQGNSAPDKSGLPSDRFSAERTGGSVSTLTIQRTQQEDSAVYLCASSITGDQPQHFGDGTRLSIL.